What follows is one T cell receptor (beta chain) and its context. Its antigen remains unidentified. This table comes from immunoSEQ multiplex PCR, and its TCRdb copy is limited to in-frame clones, with some not included. The table lists 90,000 to 120,000 clones, about 90% of them singletons. This sample is drawn from a study of Tregs in tolerant kidney transplant recipients. Germline V CDR1 and CDR2: SGHNT, YYREEE (reference sequence). There are 15 residues in the CDR3. V was pared by 5 bases and J by 3 bases, with 9 bases of the junction left unmatched. Points from the study as a whole: The most relevant donor-specific Treg TCRbeta repertoire apparently came from expansion with activated donor B cells.

The sequence was obtained from a human donor who received a combined kidney and bone marrow transplant. Sequencing used CD4+ T cells from blood, obtained before the transplant. The chain is built from TRBV5-4 and TRBJ2-3; 7 bases map to TRBD2. CDR3 sequence: CASSPGGHGTDTQYF. DNA of the CDR3: TGTGCCAGCAGTCCGGGAGGCCACGGGACAGATACGCAGTATTTT.